This T cell receptor beta chain was retrieved from a study of blood T cell repertoires in COVID-19 (dated by TCRdb to about 2020). Describing the broader study: Samples covering the acute and convalescent phases of COVID-19 were provided by collaborators in the United States, Italy and Spain. Deeply sampled blood TCRbeta repertoires from subjects exposed to, actively infected with, or recovered from COVID-19 were included in the dataset. HLA class I and class II types, where available, came from metadata supplied by the sample provider rather than from assay-based typing. The prospective study material was composed of cDNA or gDNA derived from T cells, B-cell-depleted T cells, or PBMCs. The samples were drawn from two sources: the first 160 participants of the ongoing ImmuneRACE study, and 1,000 to 1,500 subjects contributed by 6 global collaborators. Nearly every sample came with metadata listing a de-identified subject ID, COVID-19 status, age in years and sex. The repertoires were made available in a free public database intended to serve as a resource for research on the immune response to SARS-CoV-2.

This clone has only a few counts. Its antigen is not yet known. No base qualities exist here, and no much larger clone lies one base off it. The immunoSEQ Assay, a bias-controlled multiplex PCR, was used to amplify TCRbeta CDR3 regions from genomic DNA. The paper's processing steps were these. Within the assay, amplification of reference gene primers was used to estimate how many nucleated cells each sample contained. To quantify the absolute abundance of each unique TCRbeta CDR3 rearrangement, sequence reads were collapsed and filtered. For each sample, productive Simpson clonality was calculated as the square root of Simpson's diversity index across productive rearrangements. The immuneACCESS repertoire file appears here via TCRdb, limited to in-frame rearrangements. These files lack a portion of the clones; in checked studies, under half of the deficit traces to unresolved V genes, and the cause of the others is not known. V and J calls and clone size are as listed in that table; D and trimming were resolved from the DNA. The sample records about 170,000 clones, 80% to 85% of which are singletons. The ten largest clones take up roughly 15% of the sample.

From its cysteine to its phenylalanine, the CDR3 spans 14 amino acids. The DNA shown is the 42-base CDR3, in frame from base 1. As encoded in the germline V gene, CDR1 is SGHVS while CDR2 is FQNEAQ. Cut back by 5 bases and 5 bases, the V and J ends lie 13 bases apart. General conclusions and limits of the study: Clinical and demographic metadata were provided uncurated, with the amount varying by source and participant.

One collaborating source in Seattle enrolled patients while the patients were actively infected and followed the patients over time throughout the course of disease. Each collaborating institution followed its own protocols to collect whole blood in K2EDTA tubes. For TCRbeta analysis, collaborator samples were shipped as frozen whole blood, as isolated PBMCs, or as DNA extracted from either sample type. This clonotype was sampled from a woman between 65 and 79 years old with COVID-19, enrolled during active disease. The receptor chain draws on TRBV7-8 and TRBJ2-1; TRBD1 is a possible D gene, resting on 5 matching bases. The sequencing sample was made of peripheral blood. CDR3 region: CASSPRVINNEQFF. The DNA sequence is TGTGCCAGCAGCCCCAGGGTAATTAACAATGAGCAGTTCTTC.